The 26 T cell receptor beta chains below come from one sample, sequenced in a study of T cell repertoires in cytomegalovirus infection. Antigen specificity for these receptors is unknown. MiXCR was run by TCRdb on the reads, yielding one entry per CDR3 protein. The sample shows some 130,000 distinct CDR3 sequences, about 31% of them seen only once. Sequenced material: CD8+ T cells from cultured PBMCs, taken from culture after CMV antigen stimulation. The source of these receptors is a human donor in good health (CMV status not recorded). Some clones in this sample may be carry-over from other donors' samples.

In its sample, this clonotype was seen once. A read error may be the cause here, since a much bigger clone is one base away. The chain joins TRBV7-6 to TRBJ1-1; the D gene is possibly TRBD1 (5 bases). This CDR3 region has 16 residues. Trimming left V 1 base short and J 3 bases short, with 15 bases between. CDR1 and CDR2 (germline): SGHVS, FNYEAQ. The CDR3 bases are TGTGCCAGCAGCTTAGTCACGACAGCTTCGGACACTGAAGCTTTCTTT. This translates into CASSLVTTASDTEAFF. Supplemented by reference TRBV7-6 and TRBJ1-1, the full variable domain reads GAGVSQSPRYKVTKRGQDVALRCDPISGHVSLYWYRQALGQGPEFLTYFNYEAQQDKSGLPNDRFSAERPEGSISTLTIQRTEQRDSAMYRCASSLVTTASDTEAFFGQGTRLTVV.

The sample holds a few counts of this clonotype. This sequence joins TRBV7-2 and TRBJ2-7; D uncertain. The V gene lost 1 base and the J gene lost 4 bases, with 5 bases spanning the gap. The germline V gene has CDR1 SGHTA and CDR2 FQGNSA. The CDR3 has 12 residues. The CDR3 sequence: CASSLVWYEQYF. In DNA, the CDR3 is TGTGCCAGCAGCTTAGTTTGGTACGAGCAGTACTTC.

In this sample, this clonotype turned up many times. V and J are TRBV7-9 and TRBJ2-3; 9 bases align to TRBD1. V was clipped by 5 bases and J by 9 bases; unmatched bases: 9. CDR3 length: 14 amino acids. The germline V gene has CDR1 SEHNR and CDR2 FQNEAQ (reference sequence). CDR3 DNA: TGTGCCAGCAGCCCCCGGGACAGGGAGACAACGCAGTATTTT. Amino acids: CASSPRDRETTQYF.

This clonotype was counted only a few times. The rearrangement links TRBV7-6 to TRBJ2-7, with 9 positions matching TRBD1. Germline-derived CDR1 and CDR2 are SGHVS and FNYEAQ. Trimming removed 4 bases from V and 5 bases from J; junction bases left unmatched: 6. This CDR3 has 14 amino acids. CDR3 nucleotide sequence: TGTGCCAGCAGCTCGGGACAGGGTATCAACGAGCAGTACTTC. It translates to CASSSGQGINEQYF.

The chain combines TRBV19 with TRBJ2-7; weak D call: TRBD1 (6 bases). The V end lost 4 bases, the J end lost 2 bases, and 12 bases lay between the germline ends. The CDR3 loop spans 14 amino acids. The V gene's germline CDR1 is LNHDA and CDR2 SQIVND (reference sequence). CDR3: CASSTGTPTYEQYF. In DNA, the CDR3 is TGTGCCAGTAGTACCGGGACACCCACCTACGAGCAGTACTTC.

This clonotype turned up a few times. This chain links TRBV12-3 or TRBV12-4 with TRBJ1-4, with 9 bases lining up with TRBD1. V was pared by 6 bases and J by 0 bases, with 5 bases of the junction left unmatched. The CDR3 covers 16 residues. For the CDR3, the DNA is TGTGCCAGCAGAAGGGGACAGGGACCAACTAATGAAAAACTGTTTTTT. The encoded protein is CASRRGQGPTNEKLFF.

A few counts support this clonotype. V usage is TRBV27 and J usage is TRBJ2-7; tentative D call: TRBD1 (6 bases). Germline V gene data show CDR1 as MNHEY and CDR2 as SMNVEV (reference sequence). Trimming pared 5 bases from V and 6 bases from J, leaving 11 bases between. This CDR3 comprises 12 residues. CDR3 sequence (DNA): TGTGCCAGCAGTCCGAACAGGGTCGAGCAGTACTTC. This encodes CASSPNRVEQYF.

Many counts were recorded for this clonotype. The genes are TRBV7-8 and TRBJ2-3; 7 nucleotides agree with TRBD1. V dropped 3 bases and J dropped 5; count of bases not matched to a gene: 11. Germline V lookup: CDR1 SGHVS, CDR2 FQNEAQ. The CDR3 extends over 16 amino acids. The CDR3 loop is CASSFRTGVFVDTQYF. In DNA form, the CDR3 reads TGTGCCAGCAGCTTTAGAACAGGGGTTTTTGTAGATACGCAGTATTTT.

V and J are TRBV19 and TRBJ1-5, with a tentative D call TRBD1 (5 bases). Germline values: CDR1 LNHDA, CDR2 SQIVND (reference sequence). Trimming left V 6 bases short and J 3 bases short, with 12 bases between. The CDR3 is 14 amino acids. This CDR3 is CASSTDSLNQPQHF. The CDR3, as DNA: TGTGCCAGTAGCACCGACAGCCTCAATCAGCCCCAGCATTTT. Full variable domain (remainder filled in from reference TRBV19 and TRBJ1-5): DGGITQSPKYLFRKEGQNVTLSCEQNLNHDAMYWYRQDPGQGLRLIYYSQIVNDFQKGDIAEGYSVSREKKESFPLTVTSAQKNPTAFYLCASSTDSLNQPQHFGDGTRLSIL.

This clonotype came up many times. The CDR3 region has the DNA TGTGCCAGCAGCCCCCGGACTAGCGGGGGTTACGAGCAGTACTTC. This gives the protein CASSPRTSGGYEQYF. The gene calls are TRBV7-9 and TRBJ2-7; 13 positions agree with TRBD2. CDR3 length: 15 amino acids. Germline lookup yields CDR1 SEHNR and CDR2 FQNEAQ (reference sequence). With 5 bases clipped from V and 4 bases from J, the junction kept 5 bases outside the gene matches. The variable domain in full, with the rest retrieved from reference TRBV7-9 and TRBJ2-7, is DTGVSQNPRHKITKRGQNVTFRCDPISEHNRLYWYRQTLGQGPEFLTYFQNEAQLEKSRLLSDRFSAERPKGSFSTLEIQRTEQGDSAMYLCASSPRTSGGYEQYFGPGTRLTVT.

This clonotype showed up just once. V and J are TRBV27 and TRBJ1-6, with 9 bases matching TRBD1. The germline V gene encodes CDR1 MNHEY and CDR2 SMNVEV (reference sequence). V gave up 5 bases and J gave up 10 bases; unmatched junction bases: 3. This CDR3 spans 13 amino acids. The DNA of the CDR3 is TGTGCCAGCAGTCGACAGGGGGACTCACCCCTCCACTTT. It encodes CASSRQGDSPLHF.

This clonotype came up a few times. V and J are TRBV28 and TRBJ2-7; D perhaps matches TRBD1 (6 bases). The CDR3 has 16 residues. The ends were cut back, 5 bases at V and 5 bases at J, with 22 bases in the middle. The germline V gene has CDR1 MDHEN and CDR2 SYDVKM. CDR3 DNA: TGTGCCAGCAGTCCCCCCCCTTGGACAGAGCGCGACGAGCAGTACTTC. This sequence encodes CASSPPPWTERDEQYF.

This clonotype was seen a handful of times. This chain's CDR3 is CSAGDGSYEQYF. CDR3 nucleotide sequence: TGCAGTGCCGGGGATGGGTCCTACGAGCAGTACTTC. This sequence joins TRBV20-1 and TRBJ2-7, with D possibly TRBD2 on 5 matching bases. V dropped 6 bases and J dropped 1 base, with 10 bases sitting between them. The CDR3 runs 12 residues. Per the germline V gene, CDR1 is DFQATT and CDR2 is SNEGSKA (reference sequence).

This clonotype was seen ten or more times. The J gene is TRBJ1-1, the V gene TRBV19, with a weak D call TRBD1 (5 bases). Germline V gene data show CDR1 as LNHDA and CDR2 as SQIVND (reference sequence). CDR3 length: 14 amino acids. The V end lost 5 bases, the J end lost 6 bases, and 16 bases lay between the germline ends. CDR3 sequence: CASSGLTDWAEAFF. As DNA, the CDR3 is TGTGCCAGTAGTGGCCTGACAGACTGGGCTGAAGCTTTCTTT. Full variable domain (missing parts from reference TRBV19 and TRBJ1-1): DGGITQSPKYLFRKEGQNVTLSCEQNLNHDAMYWYRQDPGQGLRLIYYSQIVNDFQKGDIAEGYSVSREKKESFPLTVTSAQKNPTAFYLCASSGLTDWAEAFFGQGTRLTVV.

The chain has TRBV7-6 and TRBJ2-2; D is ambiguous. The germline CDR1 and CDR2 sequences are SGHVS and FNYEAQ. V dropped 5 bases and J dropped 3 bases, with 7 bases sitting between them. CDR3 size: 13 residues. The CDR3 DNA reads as TGTGCCAGCAGCCCCCCCGACACCGGGGAGCTGTTTTTT. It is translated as CASSPPDTGELFF.

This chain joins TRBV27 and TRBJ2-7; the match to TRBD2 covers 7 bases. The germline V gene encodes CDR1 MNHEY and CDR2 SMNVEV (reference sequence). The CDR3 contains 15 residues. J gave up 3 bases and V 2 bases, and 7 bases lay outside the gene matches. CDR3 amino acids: CASSLSAGGYYEQYF. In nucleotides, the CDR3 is TGTGCCAGCAGTTTAAGCGCCGGGGGGTACTACGAGCAGTACTTC.

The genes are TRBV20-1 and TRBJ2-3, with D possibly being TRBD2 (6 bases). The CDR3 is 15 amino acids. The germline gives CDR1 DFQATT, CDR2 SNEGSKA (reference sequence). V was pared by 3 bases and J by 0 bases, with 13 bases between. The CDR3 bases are TGCAGTGCTAGTTGGGCGGGGACTAGCACAGATACGCAGTATTTT. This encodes CSASWAGTSTDTQYF.

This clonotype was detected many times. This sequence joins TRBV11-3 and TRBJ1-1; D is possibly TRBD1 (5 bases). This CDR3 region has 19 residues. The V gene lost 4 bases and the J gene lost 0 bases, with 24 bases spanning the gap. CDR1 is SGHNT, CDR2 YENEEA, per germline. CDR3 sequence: CASSSFPGGVERVNTEAFF. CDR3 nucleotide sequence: TGTGCCAGCAGCTCTTTTCCCGGGGGGGTGGAACGAGTGAACACTGAAGCTTTCTTT.

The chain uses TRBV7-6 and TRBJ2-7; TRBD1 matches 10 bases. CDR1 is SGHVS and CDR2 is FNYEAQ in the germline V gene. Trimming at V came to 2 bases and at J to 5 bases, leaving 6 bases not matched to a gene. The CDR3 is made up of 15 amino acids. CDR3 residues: CASSLTGTGVHEQYF. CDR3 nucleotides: TGTGCCAGCAGCTTAACCGGGACAGGGGTCCACGAGCAGTACTTC. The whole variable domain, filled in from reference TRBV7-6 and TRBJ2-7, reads GAGVSQSPRYKVTKRGQDVALRCDPISGHVSLYWYRQALGQGPEFLTYFNYEAQQDKSGLPNDRFSAERPEGSISTLTIQRTEQRDSAMYRCASSLTGTGVHEQYFGPGTRLTVT.

The CDR3 DNA is TGTGCCAGCAGCTCGCGGTTCCGGGACAATAACTATGGCTACACCTTC. Its protein product is CASSSRFRDNNYGYTF. The chain combines TRBV7-9 with TRBJ1-2, with D possibly being TRBD1 (6 bases). V lost 4 bases and J 1 base, leaving 16 bases between the germline ends. The CDR3 covers 16 residues. CDR1 SEHNR and CDR2 FQNEAQ come from the germline V gene (reference sequence).

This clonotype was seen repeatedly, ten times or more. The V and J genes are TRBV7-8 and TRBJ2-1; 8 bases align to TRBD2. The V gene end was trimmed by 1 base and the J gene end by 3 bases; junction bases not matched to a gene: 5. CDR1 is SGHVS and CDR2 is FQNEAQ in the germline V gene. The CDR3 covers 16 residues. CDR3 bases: TGTGCCAGCAGCTTAGTAACTAGCGGTCGCTACAATGAGCAGTTCTTC. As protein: CASSLVTSGRYNEQFF.

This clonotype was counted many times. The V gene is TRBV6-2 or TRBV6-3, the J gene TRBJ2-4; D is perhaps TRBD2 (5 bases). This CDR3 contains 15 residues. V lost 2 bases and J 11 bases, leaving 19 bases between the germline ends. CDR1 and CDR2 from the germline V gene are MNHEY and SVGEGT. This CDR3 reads CASSYTKRARAVQYF. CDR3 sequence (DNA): TGTGCCAGCAGTTACACCAAACGGGCGCGGGCCGTTCAGTACTTC.

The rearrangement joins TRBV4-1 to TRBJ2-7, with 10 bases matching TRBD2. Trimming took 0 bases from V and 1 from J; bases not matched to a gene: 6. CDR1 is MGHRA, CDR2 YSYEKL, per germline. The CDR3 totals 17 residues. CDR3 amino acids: CASSQDEVSGGSYEQYF. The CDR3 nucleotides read TGCGCCAGCAGCCAAGATGAGGTTAGCGGGGGGTCCTACGAGCAGTACTTC.

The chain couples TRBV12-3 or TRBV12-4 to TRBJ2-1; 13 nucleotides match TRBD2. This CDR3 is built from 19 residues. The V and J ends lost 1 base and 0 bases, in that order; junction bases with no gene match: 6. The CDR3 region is CASSLDGTSGASSYNEQFF. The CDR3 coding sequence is TGTGCCAGCAGTTTAGATGGGACTAGCGGGGCCAGCTCCTACAATGAGCAGTTCTTC.

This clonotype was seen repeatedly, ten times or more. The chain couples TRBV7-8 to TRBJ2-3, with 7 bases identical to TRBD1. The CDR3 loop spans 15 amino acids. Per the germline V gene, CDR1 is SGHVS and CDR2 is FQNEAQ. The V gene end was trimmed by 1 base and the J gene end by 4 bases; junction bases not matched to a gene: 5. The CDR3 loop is CASSLVGGVADTQYF. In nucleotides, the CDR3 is TGTGCCAGCAGCTTAGTAGGGGGCGTCGCAGATACGCAGTATTTT.

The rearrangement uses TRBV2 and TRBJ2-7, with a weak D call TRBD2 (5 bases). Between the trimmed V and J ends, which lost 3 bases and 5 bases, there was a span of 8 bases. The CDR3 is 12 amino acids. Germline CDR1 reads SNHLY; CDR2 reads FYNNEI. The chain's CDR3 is CASSDGRDEQYF. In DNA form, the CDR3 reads TGTGCCAGCAGTGACGGGCGGGACGAGCAGTACTTC.